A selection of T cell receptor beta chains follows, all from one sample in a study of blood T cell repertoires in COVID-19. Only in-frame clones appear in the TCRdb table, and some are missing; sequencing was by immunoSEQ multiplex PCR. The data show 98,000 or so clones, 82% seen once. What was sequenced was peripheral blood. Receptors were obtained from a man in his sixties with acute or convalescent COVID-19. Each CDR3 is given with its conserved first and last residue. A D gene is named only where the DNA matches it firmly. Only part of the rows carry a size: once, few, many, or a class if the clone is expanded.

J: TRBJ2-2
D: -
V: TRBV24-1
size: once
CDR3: CATSGGEGANTGELFF
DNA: TGTGCCACCAGTGGCGGGGAGGGGGCGAACACCGGGGAGCTGTTTTTT

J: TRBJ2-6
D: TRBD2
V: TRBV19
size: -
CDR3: CASSGGGVSGANVLTF
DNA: TGTGCCAGTAGTGGCGGGGGAGTCTCTGGGGCCAACGTCCTGACTTTC

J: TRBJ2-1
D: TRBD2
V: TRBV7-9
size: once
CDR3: CASSSIGLAGGSEQFF
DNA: TGTGCCAGCAGCTCGATCGGACTAGCGGGGGGTAGTGAGCAGTTCTTC

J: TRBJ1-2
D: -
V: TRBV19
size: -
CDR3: CASQKPPGTGDGYTF
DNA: TGTGCCAGTCAAAAGCCCCCCGGGACGGGAGATGGCTACACCTTC

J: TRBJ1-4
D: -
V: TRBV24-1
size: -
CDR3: CATSDFDSNEKLFF
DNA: TGTGCCACCAGTGATTTCGACAGCAATGAAAAACTGTTTTTT

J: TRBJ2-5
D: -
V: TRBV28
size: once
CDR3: CASSINTGTLQETQYF
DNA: TGTGCCAGCAGTATAAACACAGGGACACTTCAAGAGACCCAGTACTTC

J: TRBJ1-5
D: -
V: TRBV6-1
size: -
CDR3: CASSEGGWQPQHF
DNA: TGTGCCAGCAGTGAAGGGGGCTGGCAGCCCCAGCATTTT

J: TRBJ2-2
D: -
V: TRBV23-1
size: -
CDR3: CASRPQGANTGELFF
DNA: TGCGCCAGCAGACCACAGGGAGCTAACACCGGGGAGCTGTTTTTT

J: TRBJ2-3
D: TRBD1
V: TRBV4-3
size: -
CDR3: CASSQDHRGFSTDTQYF
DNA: TGCGCCAGCAGCCAAGATCACAGGGGCTTTAGCACAGATACGCAGTATTTT

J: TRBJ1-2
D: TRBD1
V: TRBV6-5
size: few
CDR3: CASSRGQGGDGYTF
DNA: TGTGCCAGCAGCCGGGGACAGGGAGGGGATGGCTACACCTTC

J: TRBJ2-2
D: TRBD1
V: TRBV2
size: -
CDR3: CASRIQGPGELFF
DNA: TGTGCCAGCAGGATACAGGGGCCCGGGGAGCTGTTTTTT

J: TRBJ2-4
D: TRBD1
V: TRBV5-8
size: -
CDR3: CASSFRDSSSDIQYF
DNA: TGTGCCAGCAGCTTCCGGGACAGTTCGTCAGACATTCAGTACTTC

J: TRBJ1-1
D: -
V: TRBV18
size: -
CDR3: CASSLSKNTEAFF
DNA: TGTGCCAGCTCACTCTCTAAGAACACTGAAGCTTTCTTT

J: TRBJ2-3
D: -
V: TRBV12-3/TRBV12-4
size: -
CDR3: CASSDRFPDTQYF
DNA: TGTGCCAGCAGTGACAGGTTTCCAGATACGCAGTATTTT

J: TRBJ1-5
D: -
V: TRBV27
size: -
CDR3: CASRQGSNQPQHF
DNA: TGTGCCAGCAGGCAGGGTAGCAATCAGCCCCAGCATTTT

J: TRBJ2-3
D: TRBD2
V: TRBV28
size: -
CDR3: CVGGKAGADTQYF
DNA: TGTGTCGGGGGCAAAGCGGGGGCGGATACGCAGTATTTT

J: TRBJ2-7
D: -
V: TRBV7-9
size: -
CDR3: CASSLGRFYEQYF
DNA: TGTGCCAGCAGCTTAGGGCGGTTCTACGAGCAGTACTTC

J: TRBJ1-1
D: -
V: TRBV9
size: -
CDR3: CASSVGSNTEAFF
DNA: TGTGCCAGCAGCGTTGGCAGTAACACTGAAGCTTTCTTT

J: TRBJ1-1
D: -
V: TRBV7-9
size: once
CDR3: CASSLIEGASTEAFF
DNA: TGTGCCAGCAGCTTAATCGAAGGGGCAAGCACTGAAGCTTTCTTT

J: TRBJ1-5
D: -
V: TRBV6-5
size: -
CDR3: CASEDFLNQPQHF
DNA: TGTGCCAGCGAGGATTTTCTCAATCAGCCCCAGCATTTT

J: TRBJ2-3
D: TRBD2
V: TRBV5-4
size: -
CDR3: CASSLELAGSTDTQYF
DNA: TGTGCCAGCAGCTTGGAACTAGCGGGGAGTACAGATACGCAGTATTTT

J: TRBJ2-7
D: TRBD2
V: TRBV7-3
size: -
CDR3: CASSLTSASGAREQYF
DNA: TGTGCCAGCAGCTTAACGTCGGCTAGCGGGGCACGCGAGCAGTACTTC

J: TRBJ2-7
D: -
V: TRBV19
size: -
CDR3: CASSWGDLDYEQYF
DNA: TGTGCCAGTAGTTGGGGAGACTTAGACTACGAGCAGTACTTC

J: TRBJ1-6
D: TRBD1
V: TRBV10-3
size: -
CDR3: CAIRMTGGDNSPLHF
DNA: TGTGCCATCAGGATGACAGGGGGAGATAATTCACCCCTCCACTTT

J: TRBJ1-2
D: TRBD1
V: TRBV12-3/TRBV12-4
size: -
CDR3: CASGQGDGYTF
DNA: TGTGCCAGCGGACAGGGTGATGGCTACACCTTC

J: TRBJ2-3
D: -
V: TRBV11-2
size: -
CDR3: CASSFGATSLTDTQYF
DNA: TGTGCCAGCAGCTTTGGGGCAACCTCCCTCACAGATACGCAGTATTTT

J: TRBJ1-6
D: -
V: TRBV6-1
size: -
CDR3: CASSENSFLYNSPLHF
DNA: TGTGCCAGCAGCGAAAACAGCTTCCTTTATAATTCACCCCTCCACTTT

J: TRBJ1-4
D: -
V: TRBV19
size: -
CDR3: CASKRQATNEKLFF
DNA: TGTGCCAGTAAGCGACAGGCAACTAATGAAAAACTGTTTTTT

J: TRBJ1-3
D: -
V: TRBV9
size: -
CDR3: CASGHGGAGNTIYF
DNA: TGTGCCTCAGGTCATGGGGGGGCTGGAAACACCATATATTTT

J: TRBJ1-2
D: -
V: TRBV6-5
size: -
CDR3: CASSPQGNYGYTF
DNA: TGTGCCAGCAGTCCTCAGGGGAACTATGGCTACACCTTC

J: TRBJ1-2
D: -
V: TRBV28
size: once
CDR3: CASSLTARYGYTF
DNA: TGTGCCAGCAGTTTGACAGCCCGCTATGGCTACACCTTC

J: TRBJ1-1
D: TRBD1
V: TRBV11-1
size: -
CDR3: CASSQDRDTEAFF
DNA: TGTGCCAGCAGCCAAGACAGGGACACTGAAGCTTTCTTT

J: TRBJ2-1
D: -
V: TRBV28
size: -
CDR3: CASSPPTPGYNEQFF
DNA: TGTGCCAGCAGTCCCCCGACCCCCGGGTACAATGAGCAGTTCTTC

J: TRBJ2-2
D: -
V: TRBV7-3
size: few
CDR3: CASSLTRGNTGELFF
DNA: TGTGCCAGCAGCTTAACCAGGGGCAACACCGGGGAGCTGTTTTTT

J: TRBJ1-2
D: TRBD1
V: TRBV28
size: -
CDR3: CASSLVDRASYTF
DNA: TGTGCCAGCAGTTTAGTGGACAGGGCTAGCTACACCTTC

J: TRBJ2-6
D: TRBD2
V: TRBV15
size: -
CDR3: CATSRVQGLGSGANVLTF
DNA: TGTGCCACCAGCAGAGTTCAAGGACTAGGGTCTGGGGCCAACGTCCTGACTTTC